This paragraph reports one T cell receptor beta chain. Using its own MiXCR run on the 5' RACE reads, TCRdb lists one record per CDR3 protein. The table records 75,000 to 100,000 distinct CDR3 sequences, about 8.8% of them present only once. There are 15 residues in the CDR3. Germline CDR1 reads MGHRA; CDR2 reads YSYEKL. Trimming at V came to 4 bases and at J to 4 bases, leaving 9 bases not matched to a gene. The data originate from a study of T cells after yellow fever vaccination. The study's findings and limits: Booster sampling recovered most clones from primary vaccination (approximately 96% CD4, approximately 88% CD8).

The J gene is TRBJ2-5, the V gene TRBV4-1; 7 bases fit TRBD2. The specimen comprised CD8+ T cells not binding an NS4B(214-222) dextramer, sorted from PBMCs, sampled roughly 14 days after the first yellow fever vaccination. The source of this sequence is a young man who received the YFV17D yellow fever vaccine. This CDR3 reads CASSRAVGGLETQYF. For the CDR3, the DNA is TGCGCCAGCAGCCGAGCGGTCGGGGGGTTAGAGACCCAGTACTTC.